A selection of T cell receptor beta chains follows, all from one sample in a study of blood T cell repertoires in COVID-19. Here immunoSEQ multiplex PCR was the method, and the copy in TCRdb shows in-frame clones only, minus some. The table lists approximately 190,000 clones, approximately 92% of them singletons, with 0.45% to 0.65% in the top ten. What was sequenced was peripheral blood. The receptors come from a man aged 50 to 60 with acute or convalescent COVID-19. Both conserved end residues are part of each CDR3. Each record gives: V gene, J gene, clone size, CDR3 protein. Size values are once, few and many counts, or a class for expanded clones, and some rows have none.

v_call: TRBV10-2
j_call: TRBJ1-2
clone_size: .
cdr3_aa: CASKLQGANYGYTF

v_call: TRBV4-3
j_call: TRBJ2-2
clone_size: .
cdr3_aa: CASSHGEYPAGELFF

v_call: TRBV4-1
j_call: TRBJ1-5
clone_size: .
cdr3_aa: CASSQFLSQPQHF

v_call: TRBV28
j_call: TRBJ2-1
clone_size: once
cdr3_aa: CAALPGSHGNEQFF

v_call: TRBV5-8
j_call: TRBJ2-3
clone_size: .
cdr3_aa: CASSLTVDTQYF

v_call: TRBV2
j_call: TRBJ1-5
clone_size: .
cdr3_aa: CASTVAGQPQHF

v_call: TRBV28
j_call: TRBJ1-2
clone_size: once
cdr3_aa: CASSLTDPYGYTF

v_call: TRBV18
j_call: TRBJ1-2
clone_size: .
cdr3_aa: CASSPTNTGPANYGYTF

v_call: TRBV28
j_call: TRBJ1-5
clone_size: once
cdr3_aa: CASSPTGTGGDQPQHF

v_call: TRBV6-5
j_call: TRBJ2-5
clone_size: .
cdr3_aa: CASRDSGRLYF

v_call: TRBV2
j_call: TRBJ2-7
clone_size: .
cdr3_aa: CASSVSSGTSSEQYF